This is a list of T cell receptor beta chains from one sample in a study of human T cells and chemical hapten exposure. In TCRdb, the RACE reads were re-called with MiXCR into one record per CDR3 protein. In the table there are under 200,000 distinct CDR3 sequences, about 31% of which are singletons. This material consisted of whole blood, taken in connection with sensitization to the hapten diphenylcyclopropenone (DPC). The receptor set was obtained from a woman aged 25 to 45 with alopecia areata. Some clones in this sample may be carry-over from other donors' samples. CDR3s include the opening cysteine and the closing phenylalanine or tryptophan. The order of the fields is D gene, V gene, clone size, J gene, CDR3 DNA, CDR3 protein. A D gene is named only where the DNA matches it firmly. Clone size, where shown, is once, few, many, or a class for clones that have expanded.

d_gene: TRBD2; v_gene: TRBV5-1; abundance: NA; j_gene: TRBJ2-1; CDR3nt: TGCGCCAGCAGCTTGCGGGGGACTAGCGGGACGGGCTACAATGAGCAGTTCTTC; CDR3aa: CASSLRGTSGTGYNEQFF
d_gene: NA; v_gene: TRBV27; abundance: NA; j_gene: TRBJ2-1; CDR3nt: TGTGCCAGCAGTCCCAATCTCTATGAGCAGTTCTTC; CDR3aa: CASSPNLYEQFF
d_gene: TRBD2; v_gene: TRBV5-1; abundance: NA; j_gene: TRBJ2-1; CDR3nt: TGCGCCAGCAGCTTGTCTGGCGGGAGGTCCTACAATGAGCAGTTCTTC; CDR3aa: CASSLSGGRSYNEQFF
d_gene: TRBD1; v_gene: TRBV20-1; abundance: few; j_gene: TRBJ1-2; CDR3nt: TGCAGTGCTAGCCCCTCCGGGACAGGGCTTTTCTATGGCTACACCTTC; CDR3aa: CSASPSGTGLFYGYTF
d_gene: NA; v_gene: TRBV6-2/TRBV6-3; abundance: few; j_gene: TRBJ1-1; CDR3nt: TGTGCCAGCAGTTACACGGGGGCGATTTGGACTGAAGCTTTCTTT; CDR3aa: CASSYTGAIWTEAFF
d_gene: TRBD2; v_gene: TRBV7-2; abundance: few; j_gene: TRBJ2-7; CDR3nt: TGTGCCAGCAGCTTATTGCTAGCGGGGGGGCACGAGCAGTACTTC; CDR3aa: CASSLLLAGGHEQYF
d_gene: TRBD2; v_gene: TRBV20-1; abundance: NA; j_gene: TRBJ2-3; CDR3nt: TGCAGTGCCCCGGGACTAGCGGCGACAACAGATACGCAGTATTTT; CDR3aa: CSAPGLAATTDTQYF
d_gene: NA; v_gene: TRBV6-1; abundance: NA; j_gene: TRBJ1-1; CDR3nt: TGTGCCAGCACCAGGGACAATGGGGTGTGGGAAGCTTTCTTT; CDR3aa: CASTRDNGVWEAFF
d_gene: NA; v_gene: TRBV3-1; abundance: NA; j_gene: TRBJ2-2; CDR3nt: TGTGCCAGCAGCCATCACGGACGAAACACCGGGGAGCTGTTTTTT; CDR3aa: CASSHHGRNTGELFF
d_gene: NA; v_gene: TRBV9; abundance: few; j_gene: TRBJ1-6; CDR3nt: TGTGCCAGCAGCAAGCAAAACAATTCACCCCTCCACTTT; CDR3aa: CASSKQNNSPLHF
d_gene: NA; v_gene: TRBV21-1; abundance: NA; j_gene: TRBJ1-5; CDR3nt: TGTGCCAGCAGCAATTCATTTCTTGGGGGACCTGCAGGAAAGAGAAATCAGCCCCAGCATTTT; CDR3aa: CASSNSFLGGPAGKRNQPQHF
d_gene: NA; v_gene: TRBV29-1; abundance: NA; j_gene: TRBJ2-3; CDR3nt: TGCAGCGTTTCAGAACGTAGCACAGATACGCAGTATTTT; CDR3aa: CSVSERSTDTQYF
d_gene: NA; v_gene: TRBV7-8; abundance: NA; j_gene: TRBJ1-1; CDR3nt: TGTGCCAGCAGCTCAGGGTTGAACACTGAAGCTTTCTTT; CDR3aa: CASSSGLNTEAFF
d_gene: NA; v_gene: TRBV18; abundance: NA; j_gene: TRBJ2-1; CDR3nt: TGTGCCAGCTCAAATGGACAAAACAATGAGCAGTTCTTC; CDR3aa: CASSNGQNNEQFF
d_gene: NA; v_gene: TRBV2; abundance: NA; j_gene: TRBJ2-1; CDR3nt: TGTGCCAGCAGTAACCATCAATCGGAGAATGAGCAGTTCTTC; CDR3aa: CASSNHQSENEQFF
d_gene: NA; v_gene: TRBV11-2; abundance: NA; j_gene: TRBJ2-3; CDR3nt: TGTGCCAGCAGCTTAAGTGTGACAGATACGCAGTATTTT; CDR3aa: CASSLSVTDTQYF
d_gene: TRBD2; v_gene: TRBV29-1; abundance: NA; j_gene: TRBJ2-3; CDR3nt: TGCAGCGTTCGGGCGCCGGGACTAGCAGCAGATACGCAGTATTTT; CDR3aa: CSVRAPGLAADTQYF
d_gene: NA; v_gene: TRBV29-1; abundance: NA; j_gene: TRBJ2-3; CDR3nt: TGCAGCGTTGGAATGGGCGGGGATACGCAGTATTTT; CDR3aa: CSVGMGGDTQYF
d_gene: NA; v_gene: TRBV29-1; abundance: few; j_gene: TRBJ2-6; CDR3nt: TGCAGCGTCCAGGTCTCTGGGGCCAACGTCCTGACTTTC; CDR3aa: CSVQVSGANVLTF
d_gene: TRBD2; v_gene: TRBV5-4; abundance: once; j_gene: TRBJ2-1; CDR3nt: TGTGACAGAAGATGGGACGGACTAGCGGCCTACAATGAGCAGTTCTTC; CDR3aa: CDRRWDGLAAYNEQFF
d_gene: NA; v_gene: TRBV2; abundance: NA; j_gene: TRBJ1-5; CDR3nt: TGTGCCAGCAGTGAAACATCGGGCAATCAGCCCCAGCATTTT; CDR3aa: CASSETSGNQPQHF
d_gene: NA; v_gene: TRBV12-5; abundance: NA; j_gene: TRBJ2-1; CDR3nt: TGTGCTAGTGGTGAACAACAGGGAGGTGAGCAGTTCTTC; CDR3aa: CASGEQQGGEQFF
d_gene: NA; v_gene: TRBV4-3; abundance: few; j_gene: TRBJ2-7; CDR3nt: TGCGCCAGCAGCCAAGTTGGGGGTAGGGGAGGCGAGCAGTACTTC; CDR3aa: CASSQVGGRGGEQYF
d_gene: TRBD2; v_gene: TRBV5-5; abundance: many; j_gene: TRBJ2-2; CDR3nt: TGTGCCAGCTCGAGGCGGGGGGCAGACACCGGGGAGCTGTTTTTT; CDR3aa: CASSRRGADTGELFF
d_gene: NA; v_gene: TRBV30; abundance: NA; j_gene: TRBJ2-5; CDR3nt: TGTGCCTGGAGTGAGGGTTGGGGGCCTCAAGAGACCCAGTACTTC; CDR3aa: CAWSEGWGPQETQYF
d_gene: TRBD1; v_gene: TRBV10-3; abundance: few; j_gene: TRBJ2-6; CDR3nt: TGTGCCATCAGTGCGGGACAGGGCAACGTCCTGACTTTC; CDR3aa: CAISAGQGNVLTF
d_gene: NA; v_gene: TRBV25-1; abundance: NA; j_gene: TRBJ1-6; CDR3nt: TGTGCCAGCAGCCCCCAGGGGAGCTCCTATAATTCACCCCTCCACTTT; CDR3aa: CASSPQGSSYNSPLHF
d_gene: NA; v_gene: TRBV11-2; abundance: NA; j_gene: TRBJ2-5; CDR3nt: TGTGCCAGCAGCTTAATCAGGGGGGTTCGCGGTGTGGAGACCCAGTACTTC; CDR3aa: CASSLIRGVRGVETQYF
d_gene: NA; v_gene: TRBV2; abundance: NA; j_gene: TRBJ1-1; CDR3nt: TGTGCCAGCAGTCGTTTAAGGGGGGGGCTGACTGAAGCTTTCTTT; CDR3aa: CASSRLRGGLTEAFF
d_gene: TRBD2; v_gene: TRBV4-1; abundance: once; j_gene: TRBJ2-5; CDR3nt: TGCGCCAGCAGCGGGCGGGGGGAAGAGACCCAGTACTTC; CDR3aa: CASSGRGEETQYF
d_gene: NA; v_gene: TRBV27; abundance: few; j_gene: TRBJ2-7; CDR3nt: TGTGCCAGCAGTCCATGGGACGGAGACTACGAGCAGTACTTC; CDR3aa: CASSPWDGDYEQYF
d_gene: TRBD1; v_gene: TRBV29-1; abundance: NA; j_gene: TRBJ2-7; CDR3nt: TGCAGCGTTTGGACAGGGGGGTCCTACGAGCAGTACTTC; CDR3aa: CSVWTGGSYEQYF
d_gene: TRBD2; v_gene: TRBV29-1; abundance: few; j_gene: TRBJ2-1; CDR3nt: TGCAGCGTTGTTATAGCGGGAGGGGGGACTAATGAGCAGTTCTTC; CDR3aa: CSVVIAGGGTNEQFF
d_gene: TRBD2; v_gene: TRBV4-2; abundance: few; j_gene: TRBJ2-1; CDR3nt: TGTGCCAGCAGCCAGTGGGGTAGCGGGCGACTTAATGAGCAGTTCTTC; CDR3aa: CASSQWGSGRLNEQFF
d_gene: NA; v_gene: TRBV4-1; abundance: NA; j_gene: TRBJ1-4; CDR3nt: TGCACCAGCAGCCAGGACCTTCTAGGTGGGGGTGAAAAACTGTTTTTT; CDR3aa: CTSSQDLLGGGEKLFF
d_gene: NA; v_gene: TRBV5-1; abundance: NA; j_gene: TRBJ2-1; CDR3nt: TGCGCCAGCAGCTTGAGTTCAGGGGCCTATGAGCAGTTCTTC; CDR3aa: CASSLSSGAYEQFF
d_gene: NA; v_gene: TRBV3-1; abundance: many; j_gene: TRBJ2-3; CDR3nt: TGTGCCAGCAGCCCTGGGGGAGATACGCAGTATTTT; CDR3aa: CASSPGGDTQYF
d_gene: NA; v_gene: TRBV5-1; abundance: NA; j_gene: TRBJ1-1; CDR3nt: TGCGCCAGCAGCTTGGAGGTGAACACTGAACCTTTCTTT; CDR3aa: CASSLEVNTEPFF
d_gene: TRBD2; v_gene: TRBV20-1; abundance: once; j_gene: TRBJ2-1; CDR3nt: TGCAGTGCTAGAGATGGACTAGCGGGGGGTTATGAGCAGTTCTTC; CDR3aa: CSARDGLAGGYEQFF